Here is one TCR beta chain with its context. Its target is unknown. The data belong to a study of radiotherapy plus CTLA-4 blockade in lung cancer. Overall study results and limits: Early clone dynamics of blood T cells, plus interferon-beta, reportedly predicted response best. Some TCR clones had been derived from tumors. These clones expanded in peripheral blood after radiotherapy plus ipilimumab.

There are 16 residues in the CDR3. V was clipped by 1 base and J by 3 bases, with 10 bases between them. CDR1 is PRHDT, CDR2 FYEKMQ, per germline (reference sequence). Assay: immunoSEQ multiplex PCR; the TCRdb copy retains only in-frame clones and omits some. This sample has 40,000 or so clones, with 70% to 85% found just once. The origin of this receptor is a human donor with non-small cell lung cancer who had stable disease on radiotherapy plus ipilimumab. The sequenced sample was peripheral blood, obtained from a patient treated with radiotherapy plus ipilimumab. J is TRBJ2-6 and V is TRBV13, with unresolved D. CDR3 bases: TGTGCCAGCAGCTTAGTTGGAGAAAGTGGGGCCAACGTCCTGACTTTC. It translates to CASSLVGESGANVLTF.